This passage covers 17 T cell receptor beta chains from one sample sequenced in a study of blood T cells in healthy people across ages. Alongside a J-beta primer mix, a sample-barcoded 5' primer served in a second PCR lasting about 7 to 12 cycles. TCRdb itself ran the 5' RACE reads through MiXCR, one entry per CDR3 protein. The repertoire includes over 600,000 distinct CDR3 sequences, just over 55% of them detected once, and under 30% sits in the top ten. Sequencing input: blood. Receptor source: a man aged 40-55 years in good health.

The chain employs TRBV27 and TRBJ2-5; 10 positions match TRBD2. With V trimmed by 7 bases and J by 11 bases, 22 bases remained unmatched. The germline gives CDR1 MNHEY, CDR2 SMNVEV (reference sequence). CDR3 size: 17 residues. CDR3 amino acids: CASTPPGTSVGYNEQYF. The DNA for the CDR3 is TGTGCCAGCACCCCTCCGGGGACTAGCGTCGGGTACAATGAGCAGTACTTC.

This sequence joins TRBV10-3 and TRBJ2-3; the D is unclear. From germline, CDR1 is ENHRY and CDR2 SYGVKD. The CDR3 sequence is 12 residues long. The V end lost 10 bases, the J end lost 0 bases, and 8 bases lay between the germline ends. Here the CDR3 reads CATSASTDTQYF. In nucleotides, the CDR3 is TGTGCCACCAGCGCGAGCACAGATACGCAGTATTTT.

The chain couples TRBV6-5 to TRBJ2-5, with TRBD2 as a possible D gene (5 bases). This CDR3 spans 13 amino acids. The germline V and J ends were trimmed by 4 bases and 11 bases, with 17 bases remaining between them. Per germline, CDR1 MNHEY and CDR2 SVGAGI. The CDR3 reads CASSWREGNEQYF. CDR3 coding DNA: TGTGCCAGCAGTTGGAGAGAGGGAAATGAGCAGTACTTC.

The chain combines TRBV29-1 with TRBJ1-2, with 8 bases matching TRBD1. Trimming took 4 bases from V and 7 from J; bases not matched to a gene: 8. There are 13 residues in the CDR3. CDR1 is SQVTM, CDR2 ANQGSEA, per germline. In DNA, the CDR3 is TGCAGCGTTGCCCCCGGGACAGGCTGTGGCTACACCTTC. Residues: CSVAPGTGCGYTF.

There are a few counts of this clonotype. The V and J genes are TRBV4-1 and TRBJ2-7, with a tentative D call TRBD1 (6 bases). The CDR3 totals 15 residues. V was pared by 3 bases and J by 2 bases, with 14 bases between. Germline loops: CDR1 MGHRA, CDR2 YSYEKL. CDR3 region: CASSQLAGDTYEQYF. The CDR3 region has the DNA TGCGCCAGCAGCCAGTTGGCAGGGGATACCTACGAGCAGTACTTC.

This clonotype was recorded only once. The gene calls are TRBV7-2 and TRBJ2-1; D is perhaps TRBD2 (6 bases). V lost 5 bases to trimming and J lost 7 bases, with 15 bases between them. This CDR3 region has 14 residues. Germline values: CDR1 SGHTA, CDR2 FQGNSA. CDR3 bases: TGTGCCAGCAGCCGCTTCGCGGGGACGAATGAGCAGTTCTTC. This sequence encodes CASSRFAGTNEQFF.

V and J are TRBV20-1 and TRBJ2-5; 7 bases match TRBD1. The end of the DNA is better explained by TRBJ2-7, so the J call may be wrong. CDR3 size: 14 residues. Germline CDR1 is DFQATT and CDR2 is SNEGSKA (reference sequence). DNA for the CDR3: TGCAGTGCTAGAGACGACAGGGACGACTACGAGCAGTACTTC. Translated, it gives CSARDDRDDYEQYF.

This clonotype appeared once. The chain recombines TRBV28 with TRBJ2-2; the D gene could be TRBD1 or TRBD2 (5 bases each). Trimming cost V 7 bases and J 7 bases, with 19 bases left between them. The CDR3 runs to 15 residues. From germline, CDR1 is MDHEN and CDR2 SYDVKM. The CDR3 region is CASTFRDRVSGELFF. DNA of the CDR3: TGTGCCAGCACCTTTCGGGACCGCGTGAGCGGGGAGCTGTTTTTT. Complete variable domain (other parts from reference TRBV28 and TRBJ2-2): DVKVTQSSRYLVKRTGEKVFLECVQDMDHENMFWYRQDPGLGLRLIYFSYDVKMKEKGDIPEGYSVSREKKERFSLILESASTNQTSMYLCASTFRDRVSGELFFGEGSRLTVL.

This clonotype was detected once. The chain joins TRBV20-1 to TRBJ2-7; TRBD2 matches 15 bases. The CDR3 is 18 amino acids. Germline V gives CDR1 DFQATT, CDR2 SNEGSKA (reference sequence). V shed 4 bases, J shed 6 bases, and the junction held 16 bases outside the gene matches. CDR3 amino acids: CSAKAGLAGGPVLGEQYF. For the CDR3, the DNA is TGCAGTGCTAAAGCCGGACTAGCGGGAGGGCCGGTCTTGGGCGAGCAGTACTTC.

In this sample, this clonotype turned up many times. This sequence joins TRBV20-1 and TRBJ2-1; 7 bases are a match to TRBD2. The ends lost 6 bases at V and 1 base at J; junction bases unmatched: 6. Germline lookup yields CDR1 DFQATT and CDR2 SNEGSKA (reference sequence). The CDR3 length is 14 residues. This CDR3 is CSATGLESYNEQFF. The DNA of the CDR3 is TGCAGTGCCACCGGACTAGAATCCTACAATGAGCAGTTCTTC.

The V gene is TRBV7-2, the J gene TRBJ2-3; D perhaps matches TRBD2 (5 bases). The germline CDR1 and CDR2 sequences are SGHTA and FQGNSA. The ends were cut back, 4 bases at V and 14 bases at J, with 16 bases in the middle. The CDR3 has 12 amino acids. The CDR3 loop reads CASSSRTGEGYF. CDR3 coding DNA: TGTGCCAGCAGCTCCCGGACTGGGGAAGGGTATTTT.

The rearrangement links TRBV6-5 to TRBJ1-1; 7 bases match TRBD1. CDR3 length: 17 amino acids. V gave up 0 bases and J gave up 4 bases; unmatched junction bases: 11. Germline assignment: CDR1 MNHEY and CDR2 SVGAGI. DNA for the CDR3: TGTGCCAGCAGTTACTCCCGAAAACAACAGGGGCGCACTGAAGCTTTCTTT. This translates into CASSYSRKQQGRTEAFF.

This sequence joins TRBV11-3 and TRBJ2-3; D is undetermined. The germline V gene has CDR1 SGHNT and CDR2 YENEEA. The CDR3 covers 18 residues. Trimming stripped 2 bases from V and 4 bases from J, with 22 bases between. In nucleotides, the CDR3 is TGTGCCAGCAGCTTAAAACCCATCAGACGCGGTTTCCCAGATACGCAGTATTTT. Residues: CASSLKPIRRGFPDTQYF.

The gene calls are TRBV13 and TRBJ2-7; no clear D. The J call may be incorrect, as the DNA end agrees better with TRBJ2-5. CDR3 length equals 14 residues. CDR1 and CDR2 (germline): PRHDT, FYEKMQ (reference sequence). The CDR3 bases are TGTGCCAGCAGCTTAGGATATCAAACAGAGACCCAGTACTTC. The encoded protein is CASSLGYQTETQYF.

The CDR3 reads CASSPGAGANEQFF. The CDR3 DNA sequence: TGTGCCAGCAGCCCGGGGGCGGGGGCCAATGAGCAGTTCTTC. The rearrangement joins TRBV7-9 to TRBJ2-1; D is possibly TRBD2 (7 bases). Trimming cost V 5 bases and J 6 bases, with 14 bases left between them. Germline V gene data show CDR1 as SEHNR and CDR2 as FQNEAQ (reference sequence). The CDR3 covers 14 residues.

In regard to this clonotype: Sequence at one end of the junction differs from germline and may be a read error. This rearrangement joins TRBV29-1 to TRBJ2-4; 7 bases are a match to TRBD1. The J call may be faulty, since TRBJ2-5 better matches the DNA end. The germline V gene has CDR1 SQVTM and CDR2 ANQGSEA. This CDR3 region has 13 residues. CDR3: CSVEDRVGETQYF. The CDR3 DNA sequence: TGCAGCGTCGAAGACAGGGTAGGAGAGACCCAGTACTTC.

The chain joins TRBV3-1 to TRBJ2-3, with 8 bases lining up with TRBD2. The germline gives CDR1 LGHDT, CDR2 YNNKEL (reference sequence). V was pared by 1 base and J by 8 bases, with 14 bases of the junction left unmatched. This CDR3 spans 17 amino acids. The CDR3: CASSQAGTRVSDGTQYF. The CDR3 DNA reads as TGTGCCAGCAGCCAAGCCGGGACTAGGGTTTCTGACGGTACGCAGTATTTT.